What follows are 6 T cell receptor beta chains derived from one specimen sequenced in a study of CD8+CD57+ T cells in acquired aplastic anemia. It was genomic DNA that served as the template for profiling TCR beta VDJ and CDR3. TCRdb recomputed calls from the reads with MiXCR, one row per CDR3 protein. The sample gives 250,000 to 300,000 distinct CDR3 sequences, roughly half of which show up once; roughly 8% is in the top ten. Source material: sorted CD4+, CD8+, or CD8+CD57+ T cells (not recorded which) from PBMCs. These receptors were obtained from a human donor with severe aplastic anemia or a healthy control (not recorded which).

This chain joins TRBV10-3 and TRBJ2-6; TRBD2 is a possible D gene (6 bases). CDR3 size: 17 residues. Germline CDR1 and CDR2: ENHRY and SYGVKD. V lost 2 bases, J lost 0 bases, and 11 bases lay in between. CDR3 coding DNA: TGTGCCATCAGTGAGGGTAGGGGAGGCTCTGGGGCCAACGTCCTGACTTTC. This encodes CAISEGRGGSGANVLTF.

This rearrangement joins TRBV9 to TRBJ1-1; a possible D gene is TRBD1 (5 bases). CDR1 is SGDLS, CDR2 YYNGEE, per germline. The germline V and J ends were trimmed by 0 bases and 13 bases, with 13 bases remaining between them. This CDR3 has 12 amino acids. Here the CDR3 DNA reads TGTGCCAGCAGCGTAGGAGAAGGAGGGGATTTCTTT. It yields the protein CASSVGEGGDFF.

This clonotype has at least ten counts. This chain connects TRBV7-2 to TRBJ1-3; D not resolved. The CDR3 is made up of 14 amino acids. Germline V gene lookup returns CDR1 SGHTA and CDR2 FQGNSA. Trimming took 7 bases from V and 0 from J, leaving 10 bases between them. In DNA, the CDR3 is TGTGCCAGCATGAGAGCGAGCTCTGGAAACACCATATATTTT. Protein product: CASMRASSGNTIYF. Variable domain in full (rest from reference TRBV7-2 and TRBJ1-3): GAGVSQSPSNKVTEKGKDVELRCDPISGHTALYWYRQSLGQGLEFLIYFQGNSAPDKSGLPSDRFSAERTGGSVSTLTIQRTQQEDSAVYLCASMRASSGNTIYFGEGSWLTVV.

This clonotype showed up many times. This chain joins TRBV7-9 and TRBJ1-6; D not resolved. V lost 3 bases and J lost 3, with 12 bases in between. The CDR3 totals 16 residues. Germline V gene data show CDR1 as SEHNR and CDR2 as FQNEAQ (reference sequence). The CDR3 here is CASSFGGGVYNSPLHF. CDR3 nucleotide sequence: TGTGCCAGCAGCTTCGGCGGAGGCGTCTATAATTCACCCCTCCACTTT.

The rearrangement joins TRBV20-1 to TRBJ2-2; D unresolved. The V gene's germline CDR1 is DFQATT and CDR2 SNEGSKA (reference sequence). Deletions cut 4 bases from V and 0 bases from J, with 9 bases between. The CDR3 is made up of 14 amino acids. The CDR3 DNA reads TGCAGTGCTATCCGAGGATCGAACACCGGGGAGCTGTTTTTT. Translated, it gives CSAIRGSNTGELFF.

Ten or more counts support this clonotype. The J gene is TRBJ1-1, the V gene TRBV24-1; D is ambiguous. This CDR3 region has 12 residues. The V gene lost 4 bases and the J gene lost 2 bases, with 4 bases spanning the gap. Germline-derived CDR1 and CDR2 are KGHDR and SFDVKD. In DNA form, the CDR3 reads TGTGCCACCAGTGACTTCAACACTGAAGCTTTCTTT. Translating gives CATSDFNTEAFF.